The entry that follows covers one TCR beta chain sequence. Its specificity is unknown. The data belong to a study of synovial regulatory T cells in juvenile arthritis. Findings and caveats of the study: Inflammation-associated Treg cells in blood had less TCR diversity than the remaining blood Treg cells.

There are 16 residues in the CDR3. There is no recorded DNA. Germline values: CDR1 SGHAT, CDR2 FQNNGV. Donors were some 11 juvenile idiopathic arthritis patients with active disease, 3 polyarticular and 8 oligoarticular. Using immunoSEQ multiplex PCR, the repertoire was profiled, and TCRdb retains in-frame clones only, with some absent. The sample has 9,500 to 10,000 clones; the top ten hold around 2%. The clonotype comes from a donor between 2 and 35 years old with juvenile idiopathic arthritis. The J gene is TRBJ1-2, the V gene TRBV11-2; TCRdb's D gene call, TRBD1, goes unchecked for lack of DNA. Sequenced input: Treg cells from blood. Subset described: remaining (HLA-DR-negative) circulating blood Treg cells. The CDR3 loop reads CASSLASGTGGGGYTF.